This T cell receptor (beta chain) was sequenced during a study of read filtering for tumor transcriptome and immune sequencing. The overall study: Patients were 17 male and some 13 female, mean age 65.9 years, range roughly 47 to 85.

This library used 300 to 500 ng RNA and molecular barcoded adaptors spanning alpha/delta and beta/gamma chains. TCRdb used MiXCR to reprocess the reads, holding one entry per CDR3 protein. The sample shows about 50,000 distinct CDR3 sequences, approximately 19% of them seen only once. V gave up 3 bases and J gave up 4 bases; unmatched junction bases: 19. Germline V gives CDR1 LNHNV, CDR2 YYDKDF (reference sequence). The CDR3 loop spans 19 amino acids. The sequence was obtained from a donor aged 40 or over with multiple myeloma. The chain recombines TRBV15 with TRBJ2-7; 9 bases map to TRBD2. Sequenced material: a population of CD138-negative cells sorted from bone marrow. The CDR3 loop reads CATSSPTATSGRPTYEQYF. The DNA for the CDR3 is TGTGCCACCAGCAGCCCCACCGCGACTAGCGGCCGCCCGACTTACGAGCAGTACTTC.